What follows are 21 T cell receptor beta chains derived from one specimen sequenced in a study of cytomegalovirus exposure and HLA in healthy donors. Researchers ran the PCR with 60 Vbeta and 13 Jbeta primers. Assay: immunoSEQ multiplex PCR; the TCRdb copy retains only in-frame clones and omits some. Among 110,000 to 150,000 clones, 70% to 90% were seen once, and the ten largest hold 3.5% to 4.5%. Sequenced: PBMCs. These receptors were taken from a woman aged 40 to 55 in good health and CMV-seropositive.

The chain joins TRBV11-2 to TRBJ2-3; tentative D call: TRBD2 (5 bases). From germline, CDR1 is SGHAT and CDR2 FQNNGV. Trimming took off 5 bases at V and 1 base at J, with 13 bases between the two ends. The CDR3 extends over 15 amino acids. This CDR3 is CASSKESRGTDTQYF. The CDR3 DNA sequence: TGTGCCAGCAGCAAAGAGTCGCGGGGCACAGATACGCAGTATTTT.

The genes are TRBV4-3 and TRBJ2-2; tentative D call: TRBD1 (6 bases). The V and J ends lost 1 base and 3 bases respectively, with 15 bases between them. Germline CDR1 and CDR2: LGHNA and YSLEER. This CDR3 comprises 17 residues. CDR3 coding DNA: TGCGCCAGCAGCCAAGCCCCGTGGGGGCCCTACACCGGGGAGCTGTTTTTT. Translating gives CASSQAPWGPYTGELFF.

This rearrangement joins TRBV25-1 to TRBJ2-7; unclear D gene. CDR1 is MGHDK, CDR2 SYGVNS, per germline. Trimming removed 5 bases at V and 3 bases at J, with 5 bases between. The length of the CDR3 is 11 residues. Here the CDR3 reads CASSYSYEQYF. The CDR3 DNA follows: TGTGCCAGCAGTTACAGCTACGAGCAGTACTTC.

This clone showed up just once. CDR3 nucleotide sequence: TGTGCCAGCAGCAAAGTAGGGGGTAATGAAAAACTGTTTTTT. This gives the protein CASSKVGGNEKLFF. V is TRBV4-2 and J is TRBJ1-4, with D possibly TRBD1 on 6 matching bases. Germline V gene lookup returns CDR1 LGHNA and CDR2 YNFKEQ. This CDR3 spans 14 amino acids. With 5 bases removed from V and 4 bases from J, the gap between germline ends came to 11 bases.

The genes are TRBV7-3 and TRBJ2-1; 10 bases agree with TRBD2. V trimming: 8 bases; J trimming: 1 base; junction bases outside the gene matches: 8. Germline CDR1 SGHTA, CDR2 FQGTGA. This CDR3 region has 16 residues. The CDR3 DNA sequence: TGTGCCAGCTCCATCTCTAGCGGGAGATCCTACAATGAGCAGTTCTTC. The encoded protein is CASSISSGRSYNEQFF.

This clone was seen a few times. The rearrangement links TRBV2 to TRBJ1-1, with D possibly being TRBD1 (6 bases). Trimming left V 11 bases short and J 3 bases short, with 16 bases between. CDR1 and CDR2 (germline): SNHLY, FYNNEI. The CDR3 totals 13 residues. The CDR3 coding sequence is TGTGCCGCATCCCCCAACAGGGACACTGAAGCTTTCTTT. Its translation is CAASPNRDTEAFF.

This clone was seen more than once but under ten times. The chain joins TRBV6-8 to TRBJ1-5; 7 nucleotides align to TRBD1. V lost 7 bases, J lost 4 bases, and 10 bases stayed unmatched. This CDR3 has 15 amino acids. Germline CDR1 reads MNHGY; CDR2 reads SAAAGT. In DNA form, the CDR3 reads TGTGCCAGCACCTACAGGGGACGGATAAATCAGCCCCAGCATTTT. Translated, it gives CASTYRGRINQPQHF.

The chain uses TRBV7-9 and TRBJ2-7, with D hard to call. CDR1 and CDR2 from the germline V gene are SEHNR and FQNEAQ (reference sequence). The CDR3 runs to 13 residues. The V and J ends lost 5 bases and 2 bases respectively, with 10 bases between them. For the CDR3, the DNA is TGTGCCAGCAGCGGTTTAGTACCCTACGAGCAGTACTTC. Amino acids: CASSGLVPYEQYF. The full variable domain, with the rest looked up from reference TRBV7-9 and TRBJ2-7, is DTGVSQNPRHKITKRGQNVTFRCDPISEHNRLYWYRQTLGQGPEFLTYFQNEAQLEKSRLLSDRFSAERPKGSFSTLEIQRTEQGDSAMYLCASSGLVPYEQYFGPGTRLTVT.

This clone came up a few times. The chain employs TRBV4-2 and TRBJ1-4; 8 nucleotides agree with TRBD1. The CDR3 is 18 residues long. Germline-derived CDR1 and CDR2 are LGHNA and YNFKEQ. V lost 0 bases, J lost 4 bases, and 10 bases stayed unmatched. The CDR3 region has the DNA TGTGCCAGCAGCCAAGAAGGGAACCCACAGGGGGTTAATGAAAAACTGTTTTTT. Translated: CASSQEGNPQGVNEKLFF.

This rearrangement joins TRBV7-8 to TRBJ1-5, with D hard to call. The CDR3 is made up of 13 amino acids. Trimming pared 3 bases from V and 4 bases from J, leaving 7 bases between. Looked up from germline, CDR1 is SGHVS and CDR2 is FQNEAQ. The CDR3 nucleotides read TGTGCCAGCAGCTTCCAACAGAATCAGCCCCAGCATTTT. Translation: CASSFQQNQPQHF.

The chain recombines TRBV30 with TRBJ1-2; TRBD1 agrees at 9 bases. CDR3 size: 14 residues. Germline V gene sequence: CDR1 GTSNPN, CDR2 SVGIG (reference sequence). V was pared by 5 bases and J by 3 bases, with 7 bases of the junction left unmatched. The CDR3 bases are TGTGCCTGGCGTTTAACAGGGGGCCACTATGGCTACACCTTC. The encoded protein is CAWRLTGGHYGYTF.

This clone has a handful of counts. The chain uses TRBV19 and TRBJ2-3, with D possibly being TRBD1 (6 bases). This CDR3 region has 14 residues. The germline CDR1 and CDR2 sequences are LNHDA and SQIVND (reference sequence). The V gene lost 1 base and the J gene lost 2 bases, with 7 bases spanning the gap. The CDR3 DNA is TGTGCCAGTAGTATAGGACAGGTCACAGATACGCAGTATTTT. This encodes CASSIGQVTDTQYF.

This chain connects TRBV27 to TRBJ1-2; possibly TRBD1 for D (6 bases). Germline V gene lookup returns CDR1 MNHEY and CDR2 SMNVEV (reference sequence). V dropped 5 bases and J dropped 8 bases, with 15 bases sitting between them. The CDR3 loop spans 13 amino acids. For the CDR3, the DNA is TGTGCCAGCAGTGGGGGCGCGAGTGGAGGCTACACCTTC. Translated: CASSGGASGGYTF.

The CDR3 coding sequence is TGTGCCAGCAGCGATCCTCTCTCAGCTAGCGGGGGTTTTAACGAGCAGTACTTC. This encodes CASSDPLSASGGFNEQYF. The V and J genes are TRBV9 and TRBJ2-7; 10 bases agree with TRBD2. The ends lost 3 bases at V and 5 bases at J; junction bases unmatched: 17. Germline assignment: CDR1 SGDLS and CDR2 YYNGEE. The CDR3 is 18 residues long.

This chain joins TRBV19 and TRBJ2-3; TRBD2 is a possible D gene (6 bases). V lost 1 base to trimming and J lost 0 bases, with 8 bases between them. Germline CDR1 and CDR2: LNHDA and SQIVND (reference sequence). This CDR3 has 15 residues. CDR3 amino acids: CASSIVAASTDTQYF. The CDR3 DNA is TGTGCCAGTAGTATAGTAGCGGCTAGCACAGATACGCAGTATTTT.

CDR3 protein: CASSPGMSEQYF. CDR3 DNA sequence: TGTGCCAGCAGCCCAGGGATGAGCGAGCAGTACTTC. The chain uses TRBV11-2 and TRBJ2-5; a possible D gene is TRBD1 (5 bases). Near its end, the DNA agrees better with TRBJ2-7, so the J call may be wrong. This CDR3 is built from 12 residues. Looked up from germline, CDR1 is SGHAT and CDR2 is FQNNGV.

This clone has a handful of counts. The J gene is TRBJ1-5, the V gene TRBV6-5; D uncertain. This CDR3 is 13 amino acids long. Germline values: CDR1 MNHEY, CDR2 SVGAGI. Trimming took off 7 bases at V and 4 bases at J, with 11 bases between the two ends. CDR3 loop: CASTPGRNQPQHF. CDR3 bases: TGTGCCAGCACCCCGGGAAGGAATCAGCCCCAGCATTTT.

CDR3 amino acids: CASSQRTSGSRQETQYF. The DNA of the CDR3 is TGCGCCAGCAGCCAACGTACTAGCGGGAGTCGGCAAGAGACCCAGTACTTC. This chain joins TRBV5-1 and TRBJ2-5; 11 bases map to TRBD2. The CDR3 spans 17 residues. J lost 2 bases, V lost 4 bases, and 10 bases had no gene match. The germline V gene encodes CDR1 SGHRS and CDR2 YFSETQ. Full variable domain (remainder filled in from reference TRBV5-1 and TRBJ2-5): KAGVTQTPRYLIKTRGQQVTLSCSPISGHRSVSWYQQTPGQGLQFLFEYFSETQRNKGNFPGRFSGRQFSNSRSEMNVSTLELGDSALYLCASSQRTSGSRQETQYFGPGTRLLVL.

The chain combines TRBV28 with TRBJ1-1; weak D call: TRBD1 (6 bases). With 5 bases removed from V and 2 bases from J, the gap between germline ends came to 12 bases. The CDR3 extends over 14 amino acids. Per the germline V gene, CDR1 is MDHEN and CDR2 is SYDVKM. The CDR3 loop reads CASSQGQFNTEAFF. CDR3 bases: TGTGCCAGCAGTCAAGGACAGTTTAACACTGAAGCTTTCTTT.

The chain carries TRBV5-4 and TRBJ2-3, with 10 bases fitting TRBD1. In germline, CDR1 is SGHNT, CDR2 YYREEE (reference sequence). The V gene end was trimmed by 0 bases and the J gene end by 3 bases; junction bases not matched to a gene: 7. The CDR3 sequence is 17 residues long. This chain's CDR3 is CASSLVPMGQGTDTQYF. The CDR3 DNA follows: TGTGCCAGCAGCTTGGTCCCCATGGGACAGGGGACAGATACGCAGTATTTT.

The chain links TRBV28 to TRBJ1-1; 8 nucleotides agree with TRBD1. Unmatched junction bases numbered 3, after V lost 5 bases and J lost 4 bases. The CDR3 contains 13 residues. The germline CDR1 and CDR2 sequences are MDHEN and SYDVKM. The CDR3 coding sequence is TGTGCCAGCAGTGATACAGGGGGCACTGAAGCTTTCTTT. It encodes CASSDTGGTEAFF.